One sample yielded the 27 T cell receptor beta chains listed below, sequenced in a study of cytomegalovirus exposure and HLA in healthy donors. This PCR relied on a set of 60 Vbeta primers and 13 Jbeta primers. The assay was immunoSEQ multiplex PCR, and TCRdb's table has in-frame clones only and misses some. Here the sample spans roughly 200,000 clones, 85% being singletons. The sample was PBMCs. The receptors here all came from a woman aged 50 to 60 in good health and CMV-seronegative.

The gene calls are TRBV19 and TRBJ1-2, with a possible D match to TRBD1 (5 bases). This CDR3 spans 13 amino acids. Trimming cost V 5 bases and J 3 bases, with 10 bases left between them. Germline assignment: CDR1 LNHDA and CDR2 SQIVND (reference sequence). The DNA for the CDR3 is TGTGCCAGTAGTGCGACAGTTTACTATGGCTACACCTTC. Protein product: CASSATVYYGYTF.

The chain employs TRBV10-3 and TRBJ1-1; D might be TRBD1 (5 bases). Germline CDR1 and CDR2: ENHRY and SYGVKD. Between the trimmed V and J ends, which lost 0 bases and 3 bases, there was a span of 17 bases. CDR3 length: 17 residues. The CDR3 here is CAISESGQGRRDTEAFF. The CDR3 nucleotides read TGTGCCATCAGTGAGTCAGGGCAGGGAAGACGGGACACTGAAGCTTTCTTT.

This clone appeared once. The chain couples TRBV5-1 to TRBJ2-2; 7 nucleotides agree with TRBD1. Germline V gene lookup returns CDR1 SGHRS and CDR2 YFSETQ. The CDR3 extends over 16 amino acids. Trimming at V came to 0 bases and at J to 6 bases, leaving 8 bases not matched to a gene. DNA of the CDR3: TGCGCCAGCAGCTTGGCCGAAGACAGGGTAGCCGGGGAGCTGTTTTTT. Its protein product is CASSLAEDRVAGELFF.

The rearrangement joins TRBV7-9 to TRBJ1-5; the D gene is possibly TRBD1 (5 bases). The V and J ends lost 3 bases and 5 bases respectively, with 11 bases between them. The CDR3 has 14 residues. Germline V gene sequence: CDR1 SEHNR, CDR2 FQNEAQ (reference sequence). The CDR3 reads CASSLGQADQPQHF. CDR3 in DNA: TGTGCCAGCAGCTTGGGGCAGGCGGATCAGCCCCAGCATTTT. The full variable domain, in which reference TRBV7-9 and TRBJ1-5 provide the parts outside the CDR3, is DTGVSQNPRHKITKRGQNVTFRCDPISEHNRLYWYRQTLGQGPEFLTYFQNEAQLEKSRLLSDRFSAERPKGSFSTLEIQRTEQGDSAMYLCASSLGQADQPQHFGDGTRLSIL.

The gene calls are TRBV6-6 and TRBJ2-7; 9 bases are a match to TRBD1. Germline V CDR1 and CDR2: MNHNY, SVGAGI (reference sequence). Trimming took 6 bases from V and 2 from J; bases not matched to a gene: 5. The CDR3 spans 14 residues. CDR3 region: CASSHRQGAYEQYF. The CDR3 bases are TGTGCCAGCAGCCACAGACAGGGGGCCTACGAGCAGTACTTC.

The chain has TRBV19 and TRBJ2-1; TRBD2 aligns across 9 bases. V trimming: 5 bases; J trimming: 4 bases; junction bases outside the gene matches: 6. Germline CDR1 reads LNHDA; CDR2 reads SQIVND (reference sequence). This CDR3 region has 15 residues. CDR3 amino acids: CASSPRSGRYNEQFF. The CDR3 bases are TGTGCCAGTAGTCCCCGGAGCGGGAGGTACAATGAGCAGTTCTTC.

The V and J genes are TRBV28 and TRBJ2-2; D is perhaps TRBD1 (7 bases). V was trimmed by 2 bases and J by 9 bases, leaving 19 bases between them. Germline lookup yields CDR1 MDHEN and CDR2 SYDVKM. There are 16 residues in the CDR3. This chain's CDR3 is CASSLIGGTEFRELFF. The CDR3 bases are TGTGCCAGCAGTTTAATTGGGGGGACAGAATTTCGGGAGCTGTTTTTT.

V and J are TRBV7-9 and TRBJ2-2; no clear D. The CDR3 consists of 14 residues. V was clipped by 1 base and J by 1 base, with 4 bases between them. Germline loops: CDR1 SEHNR, CDR2 FQNEAQ (reference sequence). For the CDR3, the DNA is TGTGCCAGCAGCTTAGGAGTGAACACCGGGGAGCTGTTTTTT. Encoded protein: CASSLGVNTGELFF.

In DNA form, the CDR3 reads TGTGCCAGCAGTTATCAGGTTTCAAACACTGAAGCTTTCTTT. Amino acid sequence: CASSYQVSNTEAFF. This rearrangement joins TRBV28 to TRBJ1-1; D unclear. There are 14 residues in the CDR3. Between the trimmed V and J ends, which lost 4 bases and 2 bases, there was a span of 11 bases. The germline V gene has CDR1 MDHEN and CDR2 SYDVKM.

The rearrangement uses TRBV13 and TRBJ2-5; perhaps TRBD1 as D (6 bases). CDR1 is PRHDT and CDR2 is FYEKMQ in the germline V gene (reference sequence). V was shortened by 2 bases and J by 5 bases, with 15 bases between the two germline ends. This CDR3 contains 15 residues. The CDR3 DNA reads TGTGCCAGCAGCTTATATCGAGGGACATCGGAGACCCAGTACTTC. This codes for CASSLYRGTSETQYF.

The chain employs TRBV21-1 and TRBJ2-1; the DNA was not used to check the table's D call, TRBD2. TRBV21-1 is flagged as a pseudogene. CDR3 size: 12 residues. The CDR3 sequence is CASLEGNNEQFF. The CDR3 bases are TGTGCCAGCCTGGAGGGTAACAATGAGCAGTTCTTC.

The chain combines TRBV2 with TRBJ2-7; TRBD2 aligns across 9 bases. There are 15 residues in the CDR3. Germline CDR1 is SNHLY and CDR2 is FYNNEI. Trimming cost V 6 bases and J 3 bases; bases outside gene matches: 9. The CDR3 is CASRLRGLANYEQYF. The CDR3 DNA sequence: TGTGCCAGCAGGCTAAGGGGACTAGCTAACTACGAGCAGTACTTC.

The chain is built from TRBV6-6 and TRBJ2-1; 8 bases fit TRBD2. Trimming cost V 4 bases and J 9 bases; bases outside gene matches: 11. Germline lookup yields CDR1 MNHNY and CDR2 SVGAGI (reference sequence). This CDR3 is 15 amino acids long. The CDR3 nucleotides are TGTGCCAGCAGTTCTTTCCCCGGGGGGGCGGGTGAGCAGTTCTTC. Translation: CASSSFPGGAGEQFF.

J is TRBJ1-3 and V is TRBV10-3; D gene unclear. Germline V gives CDR1 ENHRY, CDR2 SYGVKD. The V and J ends lost 3 bases and 2 bases respectively, with 8 bases between them. The CDR3 is 14 residues long. CDR3 in amino acids: CAISESGAGNTIYF. In nucleotides, the CDR3 is TGTGCCATCAGTGAATCAGGCGCTGGAAACACCATATATTTT.

CDR3: CSAGQVHKQFF. The CDR3 nucleotides read TGCAGTGCCGGACAGGTCCACAAGCAGTTCTTC. The chain uses TRBV20-1 and TRBJ2-1; 7 bases are shared with TRBD1. The length of the CDR3 is 11 residues. J was trimmed by 11 bases and V by 6 bases; bases with no gene match: 7. The germline V gene encodes CDR1 DFQATT and CDR2 SNEGSKA (reference sequence).

This chain uses TRBV5-4 with TRBJ2-1; 11 bases are shared with TRBD2. Germline V lookup: CDR1 SGHNT, CDR2 YYREEE (reference sequence). The CDR3 contains 15 residues. J gave up 6 bases and V 4 bases, and 6 bases lay outside the gene matches. DNA for the CDR3: TGTGCCAGCAGCCCCGAGCTAGCGGGAGGCAATGAGCAGTTCTTC. Translated: CASSPELAGGNEQFF. Together with reference TRBV5-4 and TRBJ2-1, the CDR3 gives the full variable domain: ETGVTQSPTHLIKTRGQQVTLRCSSQSGHNTVSWYQQALGQGPQFIFQYYREEENGRGNFPPRFSGLQFPNYSSELNVNALELDDSALYLCASSPELAGGNEQFFGPGTRLTVL.

The chain uses TRBV28 and TRBJ2-7; 9 bases are a match to TRBD1. From germline, CDR1 is MDHEN and CDR2 SYDVKM. With V trimmed by 3 bases and J by 3 bases, 3 bases remained unmatched. The CDR3 has 14 residues. This CDR3 reads CASSLGTGIYEQYF. CDR3 bases: TGTGCCAGCAGTTTGGGGACAGGGATCTACGAGCAGTACTTC.

The CDR3 sequence: CASSFLPGVSPSYEQYF. The CDR3 nucleotides are TGTGCCAGCAGCTTTCTCCCCGGGGTCTCCCCCTCCTACGAGCAGTACTTC. J is TRBJ2-7 and V is TRBV7-9; D perhaps matches TRBD2 (5 bases). The CDR3 spans 17 residues. Germline CDR1 is SEHNR and CDR2 is FQNEAQ (reference sequence). Deletions cut 3 bases from V and 0 bases from J, with 18 bases between.

The chain uses TRBV25-1 and TRBJ1-6; D is unresolved. The length of the CDR3 is 15 residues. V lost 3 bases and J 7 bases, leaving 13 bases between the germline ends. Germline V gives CDR1 MGHDK, CDR2 SYGVNS. The CDR3 DNA is TGTGCCAGCAGTGAGTCCCCGACTAGGAATTCACCCCTCCACTTT. Its translation is CASSESPTRNSPLHF.

The V gene is TRBV4-3, the J gene TRBJ2-3, with 9 bases matching TRBD2. This CDR3 has 15 amino acids. Germline CDR1 LGHNA, CDR2 YSLEER. V was pared by 5 bases and J by 2 bases, with 5 bases of the junction left unmatched. CDR3 bases: TGCGCCAGCAGCAAACTAGCGGGTTCCACAGATACGCAGTATTTT. Its translation: CASSKLAGSTDTQYF.

The chain joins TRBV27 to TRBJ2-7; 11 bases agree with TRBD2. The CDR3 length is 15 residues. Germline V gene data show CDR1 as MNHEY and CDR2 as SMNVEV (reference sequence). Trimming at V came to 5 bases and at J to 6 bases, leaving 9 bases not matched to a gene. The CDR3 nucleotides read TGTGCCAGCAGTCTAACTAGCGGGAGCCCTTTCGAGCAGTACTTC. This translates into CASSLTSGSPFEQYF.

The chain has TRBV27 and TRBJ2-5, with TRBD1 matching over 8 bases. J was trimmed by 2 bases and V by 7 bases; bases with no gene match: 12. CDR3 length: 16 residues. The germline V gene encodes CDR1 MNHEY and CDR2 SMNVEV (reference sequence). CDR3 in DNA: TGTGCCAGCACCTGGACAGGGAAGGCCCCTCAAGAGACCCAGTACTTC. Translating gives CASTWTGKAPQETQYF.

The chain links TRBV12-5 to TRBJ2-1, with D possibly matching TRBD2 (5 bases). Germline assignment: CDR1 LGHNT and CDR2 FRNRAP. The CDR3 is 13 amino acids. V lost 1 base to trimming and J lost 9 bases, with 10 bases between them. The CDR3 DNA reads as TGTGCTAGTGGTTTGGATATCAGCGGTGAGCAGTTCTTC. It is translated as CASGLDISGEQFF. The full variable domain, in which reference TRBV12-5 and TRBJ2-1 provide the parts outside the CDR3, is DARVTQTPRHKVTEMGQEVTMRCQPILGHNTVFWYRQTMMQGLELLAYFRNRAPLDDSGMPKDRFSAEMPDATLATLKIQPSEPRDSAVYFCASGLDISGEQFFGPGTRLTVL.

CDR3 sequence reads: CACARGRSYEQYF. The CDR3 DNA is TGTGCCTGCGCTCGAGGGAGGAGCTACGAGCAGTACTTC. This sequence joins TRBV19 and TRBJ2-7; TRBD2 might be the D (6 bases). Germline assignment: CDR1 LNHDA and CDR2 SQIVND (reference sequence). The CDR3 is made up of 13 amino acids. V lost 11 bases to trimming and J lost 3 bases, with 17 bases between them.

The chain couples TRBV6-6 to TRBJ2-7; TRBD2 aligns across 9 bases. The trim removed 6 bases at V and 6 bases at J, leaving 3 bases unmatched. Germline CDR1 and CDR2: MNHNY and SVGAGI (reference sequence). The CDR3 contains 12 residues. Written as DNA, the CDR3 is TGTGCCAGCAGACTGACTAGCGGCGAGCAGTACTTC. Translated, it gives CASRLTSGEQYF.

This clone showed up just once. The chain joins TRBV15 to TRBJ2-7; 7 positions match TRBD1. The germline V gene has CDR1 LNHNV and CDR2 YYDKDF (reference sequence). J was trimmed by 4 bases and V by 5 bases; bases with no gene match: 2. This CDR3 region has 12 residues. The CDR3 here is CATSRTGYEQYF. CDR3 in DNA: TGTGCCACCAGCCGGACAGGTTACGAGCAGTACTTC. Using reference TRBV15 and TRBJ2-7 for the parts outside the CDR3, the full variable domain is DAMVIQNPRYQVTQFGKPVTLSCSQTLNHNVMYWYQQKSSQAPKLLFHYYDKDFNNEADTPDNFQSRRPNTSFCFLDIRSPGLGDTAMYLCATSRTGYEQYFGPGTRLTVT.

The rearrangement uses TRBV6-4 and TRBJ2-1; 7 positions match TRBD2. The ends lost 5 bases at V and 6 bases at J; junction bases unmatched: 7. The CDR3 has 14 amino acids. Per the germline V gene, CDR1 is MRHNA and CDR2 is SNTAGT. CDR3 in DNA: TGTGCCAGCAGTCTAGCGGCGGAGGTCAATGAGCAGTTCTTC. Protein: CASSLAAEVNEQFF.